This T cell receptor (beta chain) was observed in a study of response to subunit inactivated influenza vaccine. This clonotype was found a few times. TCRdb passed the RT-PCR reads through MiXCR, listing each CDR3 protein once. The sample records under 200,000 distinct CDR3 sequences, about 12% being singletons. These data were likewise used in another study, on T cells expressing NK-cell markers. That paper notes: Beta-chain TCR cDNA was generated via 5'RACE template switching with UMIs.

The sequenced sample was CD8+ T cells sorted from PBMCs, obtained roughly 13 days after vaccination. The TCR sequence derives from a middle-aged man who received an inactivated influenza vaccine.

The CDR3: CSARDPTSGFTYNEQFF. CDR3 nucleotide sequence: TGCAGTGCTAGAGACCCGACTAGCGGATTTACCTACAATGAGCAGTTCTTC. The chain carries TRBV20-1 and TRBJ2-1; TRBD2 agrees at 9 bases. CDR3 size: 17 residues. V shed 0 bases, J shed 2 bases, and the junction held 8 bases outside the gene matches. The germline gives CDR1 DFQATT, CDR2 SNEGSKA (reference sequence).